The 10 T cell receptor beta chains below come from one sample, sequenced in a study of cytomegalovirus exposure and HLA in healthy donors. Primers: 60 Vbeta forward and 13 Jbeta reverse. Here immunoSEQ multiplex PCR was the method, and the copy in TCRdb shows in-frame clones only, minus some. The sample lists 85,000 to 95,000 clones; roughly 8.2% were seen once. The specimen was PBMCs. These receptors were obtained from a man over 45 in good health and CMV-seronegative.

This clone was counted only a few times. The V call is TRBV2, the J call TRBJ2-2, with D possibly being TRBD1 (6 bases). CDR3 length: 15 residues. The ends were cut back, 4 bases at V and 7 bases at J, with 16 bases in the middle. Per the germline V gene, CDR1 is SNHLY and CDR2 is FYNNEI. Here the CDR3 reads CASSVTQGIGGELFF. The CDR3, as DNA: TGTGCCAGCAGTGTTACTCAGGGGATCGGCGGGGAGCTGTTTTTT.

This chain uses TRBV29-1 with TRBJ1-3; 8 nucleotides align to TRBD1. The germline V gene encodes CDR1 SQVTM and CDR2 ANQGSEA. The length of the CDR3 is 11 residues. Germline trimming cut 7 bases from V and 8 bases from J; bases unmatched to any gene: 4. CDR3 residues: CSARTGHTIYF. Written as DNA, the CDR3 is TGCAGCGCTCGGACAGGGCACACCATATATTTT. The complete variable domain, with remaining parts taken from reference TRBV29-1 and TRBJ1-3, reads SAVISQKPSRDICQRGTSLTIQCQVDSQVTMMFWYRQQPGQSLTLIATANQGSEATYESGFVIDKFPISRPNLTFSTLTVSNMSPEDSSIYLCSARTGHTIYFGEGSWLTVV.

This clone was picked up a small number of times. The chain is built from TRBV29-1 and TRBJ2-3; the match to TRBD1 covers 9 bases. The germline gives CDR1 SQVTM, CDR2 ANQGSEA. V shed 8 bases, J shed 3 bases, and the junction held 9 bases outside the gene matches. The CDR3 totals 14 residues. The CDR3 region has the DNA TGCAGCATCCCTACAGGGGGCAGGACAGATACGCAGTATTTT. This sequence encodes CSIPTGGRTDTQYF.

Only a few counts were recorded for this clone. The rearrangement uses TRBV20-1 and TRBJ2-7; D uncertain. The CDR3 extends over 11 amino acids. CDR1 is DFQATT and CDR2 is SNEGSKA in the germline V gene (reference sequence). Trimming stripped 2 bases from V and 3 bases from J, with 5 bases between. The DNA for the CDR3 is TGCAGTGCTAGACTTGTCTACGAGCAGTACTTC. Protein product: CSARLVYEQYF.

V usage is TRBV9 and J usage is TRBJ2-1; the D is unclear. Trimming took 1 base from V and 9 from J, leaving 11 bases between them. Per the germline V gene, CDR1 is SGDLS and CDR2 is YYNGEE. This CDR3 region has 13 residues. CDR3 region: CASSVSPTSEQFF. The CDR3 DNA reads as TGTGCCAGCAGCGTATCTCCAACGAGTGAGCAGTTCTTC. Combining the CDR3 with reference TRBV9 and TRBJ2-1 gives the whole variable domain DSGVTQTPKHLITATGQRVTLRCSPRSGDLSVYWYQQSLDQGLQFLIQYYNGEERAKGNILERFSAQQFPDLHSELNLSSLELGDSALYFCASSVSPTSEQFFGPGTRLTVL.

This clone has just a few counts. The rearrangement links TRBV9 to TRBJ1-2, with 8 bases lining up with TRBD1. Germline trimming cut 3 bases from V and 4 bases from J; bases unmatched to any gene: 5. The length of the CDR3 is 14 residues. The germline gives CDR1 SGDLS, CDR2 YYNGEE. The CDR3 region has the DNA TGTGCCAGCAGCGCCGGACAGGGCCCCTATGGCTACACCTTC. Amino acids: CASSAGQGPYGYTF.

This clone was seen a handful of times. The rearrangement links TRBV27 to TRBJ1-5; perhaps TRBD1 as D (5 bases). This CDR3 contains 15 residues. The germline gives CDR1 MNHEY, CDR2 SMNVEV (reference sequence). Trimming removed 3 bases from V and 0 bases from J, with 9 bases in between. The CDR3 loop is CASSFDRNSNQPQHF. DNA for the CDR3: TGTGCCAGCAGTTTCGACAGAAATAGCAATCAGCCCCAGCATTTT.

This rearrangement joins TRBV7-2 to TRBJ2-3, with D possibly TRBD1 on 5 matching bases. The CDR3 length is 14 residues. Trimming shortened V by 3 bases and J by 2 bases, and 9 bases separated the two germline ends. Germline V CDR1 and CDR2: SGHTA, FQGNSA. CDR3: CASSFDRPTDTQYF. In DNA form, the CDR3 reads TGTGCCAGCAGCTTTGACAGACCCACAGATACGCAGTATTTT.

The sample holds a few counts of this clone. V gene TRBV2 combines with J gene TRBJ2-7, with 10 bases fitting TRBD2. The CDR3 spans 12 residues. Trimming at V came to 7 bases and at J to 5 bases, leaving 2 bases not matched to a gene. Germline V lookup: CDR1 SNHLY, CDR2 FYNNEI. The CDR3 sequence: CASTLAGDEQYF. The CDR3 DNA follows: TGTGCCAGCACCCTAGCGGGAGACGAGCAGTACTTC. The full variable domain, completed using reference TRBV2 and TRBJ2-7, is EPEVTQTPSHQVTQMGQEVILRCVPISNHLYFYWYRQILGQKVEFLVSFYNNEISEKSEIFDDQFSVERPDGSNFTLKIRSTKLEDSAMYFCASTLAGDEQYFGPGTRLTVT.

CDR3 in amino acids: CASSGGAHNQPQHF. CDR3 nucleotides: TGTGCCAGCAGCGGGGGGGCGCACAATCAGCCCCAGCATTTT. The chain combines TRBV7-2 with TRBJ1-5, with D maybe TRBD1 (6 bases). The V end lost 5 bases, the J end lost 3 bases, and 11 bases lay between the germline ends. Germline values: CDR1 SGHTA, CDR2 FQGNSA. CDR3 size: 14 residues. The full variable domain, in which reference TRBV7-2 and TRBJ1-5 provide the parts outside the CDR3, is GAGVSQSPSNKVTEKGKDVELRCDPISGHTALYWYRQSLGQGLEFLIYFQGNSAPDKSGLPSDRFSAERTGGSVSTLTIQRTQQEDSAVYLCASSGGAHNQPQHFGDGTRLSIL.